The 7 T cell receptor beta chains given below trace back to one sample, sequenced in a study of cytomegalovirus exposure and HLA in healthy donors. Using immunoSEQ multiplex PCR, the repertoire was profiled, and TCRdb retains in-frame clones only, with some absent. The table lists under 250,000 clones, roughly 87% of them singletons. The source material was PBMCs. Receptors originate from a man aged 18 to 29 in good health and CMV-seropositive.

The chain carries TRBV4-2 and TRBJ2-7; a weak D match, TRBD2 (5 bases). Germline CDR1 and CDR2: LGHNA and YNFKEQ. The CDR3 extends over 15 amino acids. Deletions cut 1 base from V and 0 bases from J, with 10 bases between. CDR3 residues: CASSQVSGNSYEQYF. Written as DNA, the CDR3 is TGTGCCAGCAGCCAAGTCTCCGGGAACTCCTACGAGCAGTACTTC.

CDR3 DNA sequence: TGTGCCAGCAGCTTAGGTTCGCTGGACAGGGTTCCTGAAGCTTTCTTT. Translating it yields CASSLGSLDRVPEAFF. The chain joins TRBV7-6 to TRBJ1-1, with 8 bases matching TRBD1. This CDR3 contains 16 residues. V was clipped by 1 base and J by 6 bases; unmatched bases: 10. Germline lookup yields CDR1 SGHVS and CDR2 FNYEAQ. The variable domain in full, completed from reference TRBV7-6 and TRBJ1-1, reads GAGVSQSPRYKVTKRGQDVALRCDPISGHVSLYWYRQALGQGPEFLTYFNYEAQQDKSGLPNDRFSAERPEGSISTLTIQRTEQRDSAMYRCASSLGSLDRVPEAFFGQGTRLTVV.

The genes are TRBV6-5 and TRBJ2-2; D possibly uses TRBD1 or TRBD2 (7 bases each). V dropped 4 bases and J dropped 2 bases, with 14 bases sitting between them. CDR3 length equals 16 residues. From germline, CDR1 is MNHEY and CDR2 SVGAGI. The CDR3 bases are TGTGCCAGCAGTTCCCCAGGGGGGGAAAACACCGGGGAGCTGTTTTTT. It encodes CASSSPGGENTGELFF.

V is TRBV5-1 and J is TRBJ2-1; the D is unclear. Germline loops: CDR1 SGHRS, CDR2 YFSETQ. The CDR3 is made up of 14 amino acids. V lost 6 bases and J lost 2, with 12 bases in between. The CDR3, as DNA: TGCGCCAGCATGCCTGTCCCTGCCTACAATGAGCAGTTCTTC. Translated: CASMPVPAYNEQFF.

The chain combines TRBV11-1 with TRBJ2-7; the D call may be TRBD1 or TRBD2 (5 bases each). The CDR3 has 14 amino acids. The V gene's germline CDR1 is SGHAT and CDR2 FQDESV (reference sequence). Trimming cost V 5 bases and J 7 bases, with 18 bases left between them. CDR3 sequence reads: CASSPGRSPWEQYF. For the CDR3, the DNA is TGTGCCAGCAGCCCGGGACGGAGTCCCTGGGAGCAGTACTTC. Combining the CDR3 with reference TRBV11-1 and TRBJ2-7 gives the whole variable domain EAEVAQSPRYKITEKSQAVAFWCDPISGHATLYWYRQILGQGPELLVQFQDESVVDDSQLPKDRFSAERLKGVDSTLKIQPAELGDSAMYLCASSPGRSPWEQYFGPGTRLTVT.

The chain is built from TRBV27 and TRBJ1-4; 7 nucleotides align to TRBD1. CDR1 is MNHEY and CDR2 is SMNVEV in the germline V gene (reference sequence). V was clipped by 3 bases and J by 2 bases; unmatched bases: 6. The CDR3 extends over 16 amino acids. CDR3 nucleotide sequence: TGTGCCAGCAGTTTCAGACAGGGAGGCACTAATGAAAAACTGTTTTTT. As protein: CASSFRQGGTNEKLFF.

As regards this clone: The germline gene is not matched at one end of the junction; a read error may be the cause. Here the CDR3 reads CASNLIGGNGYGYTF. CDR3 sequence (DNA): TGTGCCAGCAATTTAATAGGGGGGAATGGCTATGGCTACACCTTC. V is TRBV28 and J is TRBJ1-2, with a weak D call TRBD1 (6 bases). The length of the CDR3 is 15 residues. In germline, CDR1 is MDHEN, CDR2 SYDVKM.